The 15 T cell receptor beta chains reported below all come from one sample, sequenced in a study of T cell changes during pregnancy in multiple sclerosis. The assay was immunoSEQ multiplex PCR, and TCRdb's table has in-frame clones only and misses some. The sample holds about 59,000 clones, over 80% seen once. Sequenced material: peripheral blood, taken in the first trimester of pregnancy. Receptors were obtained from a female donor with multiple sclerosis, enrolled in a pregnancy study.

V usage is TRBV7-9 and J usage is TRBJ2-5, with D possibly being TRBD1 (5 bases). The DNA matches TRBJ2-7 better at its end, which makes the J call doubtful. This CDR3 contains 16 residues. CDR1 is SEHNR, CDR2 FQNEAQ, per germline (reference sequence). The CDR3 loop reads CASSAPGASSSYEQYF. The CDR3 nucleotides are TGTGCCAGCAGCGCGCCTGGGGCATCCAGCTCCTACGAGCAGTACTTC.

The chain uses TRBV7-2 and TRBJ2-5; possibly TRBD1 for D (7 bases). The V gene's germline CDR1 is SGHTA and CDR2 FQGNSA. This CDR3 comprises 17 residues. The V end lost 1 base, the J end lost 4 bases, and 19 bases lay between the germline ends. The CDR3 DNA reads TGTGCCAGCAGCTTAGTGGCCCGACAGGGAGGAGGAGAGACCCAGTACTTC. It specifies CASSLVARQGGGETQYF.

CDR3 sequence reads: CASSSTTGYYGYTF. The CDR3 nucleotides are TGTGCCAGCAGTTCGACGACAGGCTACTATGGCTACACCTTC. J is TRBJ1-2 and V is TRBV6-5; D might be TRBD1 (6 bases). CDR1 is MNHEY and CDR2 is SVGAGI in the germline V gene. CDR3 length: 14 residues. Deletions cut 4 bases from V and 3 bases from J, with 12 bases between.

The chain is built from TRBV25-1 and TRBJ2-5; 9 nucleotides line up with TRBD2. Germline assignment: CDR1 MGHDK and CDR2 SYGVNS. V lost 4 bases and J lost 5; bases outside the gene matches: 14. This CDR3 region has 17 residues. CDR3 DNA sequence: TGTGCCAGCAGTGGACACAATAGCGGGAGTTTACTGGAGACCCAGTACTTC. Amino acids: CASSGHNSGSLLETQYF.

Note on this clone: The junction and the germline gene differ at one end; a read error may be behind it. The V gene is TRBV5-5, the J gene TRBJ2-5, with unresolved D. The CDR3 extends over 14 amino acids. Germline CDR1 and CDR2: SGHKS and YYEKEE (reference sequence). Here the CDR3 DNA reads TGTGCCAGCAGCTTGGCACTCGCCCAAAAGACCCAGTACTTC. It encodes CASSLALAQKTQYF.

The CDR3 loop reads CASSYGGLKANEQFF. For the CDR3, the DNA is TGTGCCAGCAGTTATGGCGGACTGAAGGCCAATGAGCAGTTCTTC. This chain uses TRBV6-5 with TRBJ2-1; D might be TRBD2 (5 bases). The CDR3 totals 15 residues. CDR1 and CDR2 (germline): MNHEY, SVGAGI. V was shortened by 3 bases and J by 6 bases, with 15 bases between the two germline ends.

The chain carries TRBV2 and TRBJ2-6; D call uncertain. The CDR3 is 17 amino acids. CDR1 is SNHLY, CDR2 FYNNEI, per germline. V was pared by 7 bases and J by 0 bases, with 16 bases between. CDR3 coding DNA: TGTGCCAGCAATAGCTTCGGGTGGAACTCTGGGGCCAACGTCCTGACTTTC. This codes for CASNSFGWNSGANVLTF.

The CDR3 DNA follows: TGTGCCAGCAGCCAGCCGGGCTACGAGCAGTACTTC. Translating it yields CASSQPGYEQYF. The rearrangement joins TRBV28 to TRBJ2-7; D not certain. Germline V lookup: CDR1 MDHEN, CDR2 SYDVKM. The CDR3 contains 12 residues. Trimming removed 6 bases at V and 3 bases at J, with 9 bases between.

The chain combines TRBV29-1 with TRBJ2-1, with 11 bases matching TRBD2. Trimming at V came to 5 bases and at J to 3 bases, leaving 3 bases not matched to a gene. Looked up from germline, CDR1 is SQVTM and CDR2 is ANQGSEA. This CDR3 spans 14 amino acids. The CDR3 loop reads CSVPGTSGYNEQFF. CDR3 coding DNA: TGCAGCGTTCCCGGGACTAGCGGCTACAATGAGCAGTTCTTC.

Written as DNA, the CDR3 is TGTGCCAGCAGCCAGCCCAGCGGGTACAATGAGCAGTTCTTC. Its translation is CASSQPSGYNEQFF. This chain links TRBV16 with TRBJ2-1; a possible D gene is TRBD2 (6 bases). The germline V and J ends were trimmed by 3 bases and 4 bases, with 10 bases remaining between them. The CDR3 runs 14 residues. The germline V gene has CDR1 KGHSY and CDR2 FQNENV.

The chain has TRBV18 and TRBJ2-7, with D perhaps TRBD1 (6 bases). The CDR3 is 14 residues long. The germline V gene encodes CDR1 KGHSH and CDR2 LQKENI. The germline V and J ends were trimmed by 2 bases and 3 bases, with 11 bases remaining between them. CDR3 amino acids: CASSPSGENYEQYF. CDR3 nucleotide sequence: TGTGCCAGCTCACCATCAGGGGAAAACTACGAGCAGTACTTC.

This sequence joins TRBV4-1 and TRBJ2-2, with 8 bases identical to TRBD1. The CDR3 is 14 amino acids. V trimming: 7 bases; J trimming: 1 base; junction bases outside the gene matches: 2. From germline, CDR1 is MGHRA and CDR2 YSYEKL. The CDR3 DNA follows: TGCGCCAGCAAAGGGACAGGGAACACCGGGGAGCTGTTTTTT. Encoded protein: CASKGTGNTGELFF.

The V gene is TRBV28, the J gene TRBJ1-2, with TRBD1 matching over 7 bases. The V and J ends lost 5 bases and 6 bases, in that order; junction bases with no gene match: 6. The CDR3 runs to 13 residues. Per germline, CDR1 MDHEN and CDR2 SYDVKM. CDR3 coding DNA: TGTGCCAGCAGTACAGGGGAGAGGCATGGCTACACCTTC. Translated, it gives CASSTGERHGYTF.

The chain employs TRBV28 and TRBJ2-1; 12 nucleotides line up with TRBD2. Trimming took 5 bases from V and 8 from J; bases not matched to a gene: 10. CDR3 size: 16 residues. The V gene's germline CDR1 is MDHEN and CDR2 SYDVKM. In nucleotides, the CDR3 is TGTGCCAGCAGTGTACTACTAGCGGGAGGAAGGGATGAGCAGTTCTTC. This codes for CASSVLLAGGRDEQFF. Full variable domain (rest looked up from reference TRBV28 and TRBJ2-1): DVKVTQSSRYLVKRTGEKVFLECVQDMDHENMFWYRQDPGLGLRLIYFSYDVKMKEKGDIPEGYSVSREKKERFSLILESASTNQTSMYLCASSVLLAGGRDEQFFGPGTRLTVL.

This rearrangement joins TRBV6-1 to TRBJ2-2, with 7 bases identical to TRBD2. Per the germline V gene, CDR1 is MNHNS and CDR2 is SASEGT. Trimming removed 6 bases from V and 5 bases from J; junction bases left unmatched: 9. The CDR3 has 15 residues. For the CDR3, the DNA is TGTGCCAGCAGCACACTAGCGCGTCGGACCGGGGAGCTGTTTTTT. Translated, it gives CASSTLARRTGELFF.